Shown below are 15 T cell receptor beta chains from a single sample sequenced in a study of blood T cell repertoires in COVID-19. Assay used: immunoSEQ multiplex PCR; TCRdb lists only in-frame clones, some missing. The sample carries approximately 140,000 clones, 86% recorded once. Sequencing input: peripheral blood. The receptor source for this set is an older woman with acute or convalescent COVID-19.

The chain is built from TRBV11-2 and TRBJ2-7; no firm D call. The CDR3 contains 15 residues. V shed 1 base and J shed 1 base, with 11 bases lying between them. CDR1 is SGHAT, CDR2 FQNNGV, per germline. The CDR3 DNA follows: TGTGCCAGCAGCTTAGCCCCGACACGATCCTACGAGCAGTACTTC. Translation gives CASSLAPTRSYEQYF.

This clone was seen a handful of times. The identical CDR3 is also encoded by other nucleotide sequences in the sample. CDR3 sequence (DNA): TGTGCCAGTAGTACCCAGGGGAACACCGGGGAGCTGTTTTTT. Its protein is CASSTQGNTGELFF. The rearrangement uses TRBV19 and TRBJ2-2; tentatively, D is TRBD1 (5 bases). Germline V gene lookup returns CDR1 LNHDA and CDR2 SQIVND (reference sequence). V was cut by 4 bases and J by 1 base, with 7 bases left in between. The CDR3 sequence is 14 residues long.

This chain joins TRBV7-9 and TRBJ2-3; D is uncertain. V was trimmed by 2 bases and J by 4 bases, leaving 7 bases between them. Germline CDR1 is SEHNR and CDR2 is FQNEAQ (reference sequence). CDR3 length: 13 amino acids. CDR3 bases: TGTGCCAGCAGCTTATTCAATCCAGATACGCAGTATTTT. It is translated as CASSLFNPDTQYF.

The sample holds one count of this clone. The J gene is TRBJ1-1, the V gene TRBV6-5; D is possibly TRBD1 (6 bases). The CDR3 length is 12 residues. The V end was cut by 7 bases, the J end by 7 bases, with 13 bases between. Germline-derived CDR1 and CDR2 are MNHEY and SVGAGI. The CDR3 coding sequence is TGTGCCAGCACCGAGACAGGCGGTGAAGCTTTCTTT. This translates into CASTETGGEAFF.

This chain links TRBV19 with TRBJ2-7, with 8 bases that match TRBD1. This CDR3 has 15 amino acids. With V trimmed by 6 bases and J by 2 bases, 9 bases remained unmatched. The germline V gene encodes CDR1 LNHDA and CDR2 SQIVND (reference sequence). The CDR3 region is CASSQGTGATYEQYF. CDR3 DNA sequence: TGTGCCAGTAGCCAAGGGACAGGCGCTACCTACGAGCAGTACTTC.

This chain uses TRBV24-1 with TRBJ1-1; D is unclear. The germline gives CDR1 KGHDR, CDR2 SFDVKD. V shed 3 bases and J shed 7 bases, with 11 bases lying between them. This CDR3 is built from 13 residues. CDR3 region: CATSDSGRDEAFF. The CDR3 region has the DNA TGTGCCACCAGTGATAGTGGACGGGATGAAGCTTTCTTT.

In this sample, this clone turned up a few times. The chain combines TRBV16 with TRBJ1-2; 9 nucleotides line up with TRBD1. V was pared by 6 bases and J by 8 bases, with 16 bases of the junction left unmatched. This CDR3 has 16 residues. Germline assignment: CDR1 KGHSY and CDR2 FQNENV. The CDR3 DNA is TGTGCCAGCAGTGATGCCCCCCGGGACAGGGCGGGGGGCTACACCTTC. Protein product: CASSDAPRDRAGGYTF. The whole variable domain, remainder taken from reference TRBV16 and TRBJ1-2, is GEEVAQTPKHLVRGEGQKAKLYCAPIKGHSYVFWYQQVLKNEFKFLISFQNENVFDETGMPKERFSAKCLPNSPCSLEIQATKLEDSAVYFCASSDAPRDRAGGYTFGSGTRLTVV.

The rearrangement links TRBV24-1 to TRBJ2-7, with TRBD1 matching over 11 bases. The CDR3 has 15 amino acids. Germline V gene data show CDR1 as KGHDR and CDR2 as SFDVKD. The J segment lost 3 bases and the V segment lost 3 bases, leaving 3 bases of the junction unmatched. The CDR3 coding sequence is TGTGCCACCAGTGATCGGACAGGGGGCATCTACGAGCAGTACTTC. Protein sequence: CATSDRTGGIYEQYF.

This CDR3 is CASPGQGAGELFF. The CDR3 nucleotides are TGTGCCAGCCCGGGACAGGGGGCCGGGGAGCTGTTTTTT. The gene calls are TRBV6-5 and TRBJ2-2; 11 nucleotides agree with TRBD1. The J segment lost 6 bases and the V segment lost 8 bases, leaving 2 bases of the junction unmatched. The CDR3 extends over 13 amino acids. Germline V gene data show CDR1 as MNHEY and CDR2 as SVGAGI.

This chain connects TRBV4-3 to TRBJ2-1; 10 bases map to TRBD2. V was clipped by 3 bases and J by 10 bases; unmatched bases: 6. Germline assignment: CDR1 LGHNA and CDR2 YSLEER. The length of the CDR3 is 14 residues. As DNA, the CDR3 is TGCGCCAGCAGCCATGGGCTAGCGGGGGTAGAGCAGTTCTTC. This gives the protein CASSHGLAGVEQFF.

There are a few counts of this clone. The rearrangement joins TRBV18 to TRBJ1-2, with D unclear. The germline V and J ends were trimmed by 3 bases and 1 base, with 9 bases remaining between them. This CDR3 is 14 amino acids long. Per germline, CDR1 KGHSH and CDR2 LQKENI. The CDR3 DNA follows: TGTGCCAGCTCACCGGGAGACCTTAACTATGGCTACACCTTC. Translating it yields CASSPGDLNYGYTF. Looking up the rest from reference TRBV18 and TRBJ1-2 gives the full variable domain: NAGVMQNPRHLVRRRGQEARLRCSPMKGHSHVYWYRQLPEEGLKFMVYLQKENIIDESGMPKERFSAEFPKEGPSILRIQQVVRGDSAAYFCASSPGDLNYGYTFGSGTRLTVV.

V is TRBV5-8 and J is TRBJ1-5; no definite D call. Germline V gene sequence: CDR1 SGHTS, CDR2 YDEGEE. The CDR3 loop spans 13 amino acids. Trimming removed 9 bases from V and 6 bases from J, with 16 bases in between. The CDR3 spells CATSRWEGQPQHF. CDR3 DNA: TGTGCCACCTCACGATGGGAGGGTCAGCCCCAGCATTTT.

The chain combines TRBV3-1 (or the pseudogene TRBV3-2) with TRBJ2-7; 7 bases are a match to TRBD1. Germline V gene sequence: CDR1 LGHDT, CDR2 YNNKEL (reference sequence). V gave up 6 bases and J gave up 3 bases; unmatched junction bases: 5. The length of the CDR3 is 13 residues. The CDR3 region is CASRQGVGYEQYF. DNA for the CDR3: TGTGCCAGCAGGCAGGGGGTTGGCTACGAGCAGTACTTC.

The genes are TRBV10-3 and TRBJ1-5; 9 bases map to TRBD1. The CDR3 loop spans 20 amino acids. Germline lookup yields CDR1 ENHRY and CDR2 SYGVKD. The V gene end was trimmed by 0 bases and the J gene end by 0 bases; junction bases not matched to a gene: 12. The CDR3 protein is CAISESGSGQGSSSNQPQHF. Written as DNA, the CDR3 is TGTGCCATCAGTGAGTCGGGTTCGGGACAGGGTAGTAGTAGCAATCAGCCCCAGCATTTT.

The V gene is TRBV4-2, the J gene TRBJ2-5; D is perhaps TRBD2 (6 bases). This CDR3 comprises 17 residues. Per germline, CDR1 LGHNA and CDR2 YNFKEQ. Trimming pared 0 bases from V and 4 bases from J, leaving 18 bases between. Here the CDR3 DNA reads TGTGCCAGCAGCCAAGATCAGGGCGAGGTGGGGGGAGAGACCCAGTACTTC. Amino acid sequence: CASSQDQGEVGGETQYF.